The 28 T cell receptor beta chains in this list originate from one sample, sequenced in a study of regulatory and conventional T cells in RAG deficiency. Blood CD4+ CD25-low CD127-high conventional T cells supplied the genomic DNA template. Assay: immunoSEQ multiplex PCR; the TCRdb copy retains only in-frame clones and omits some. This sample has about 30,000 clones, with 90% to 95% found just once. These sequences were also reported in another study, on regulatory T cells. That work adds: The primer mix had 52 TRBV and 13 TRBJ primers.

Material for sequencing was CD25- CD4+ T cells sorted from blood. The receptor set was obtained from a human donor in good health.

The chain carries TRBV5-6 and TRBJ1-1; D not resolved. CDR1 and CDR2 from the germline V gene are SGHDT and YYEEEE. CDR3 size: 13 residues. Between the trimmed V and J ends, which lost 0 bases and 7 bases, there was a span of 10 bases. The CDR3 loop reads CASSLVLSGEAFF. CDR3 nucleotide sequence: TGTGCCAGCAGCTTGGTTCTGTCGGGTGAAGCTTTCTTT.

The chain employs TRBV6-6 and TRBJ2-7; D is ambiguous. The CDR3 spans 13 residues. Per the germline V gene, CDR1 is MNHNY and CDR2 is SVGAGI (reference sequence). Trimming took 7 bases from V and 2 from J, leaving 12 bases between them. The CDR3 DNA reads TGTGCCAGCATCAGGCCCAGAACCTACGAGCAGTACTTC. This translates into CASIRPRTYEQYF.

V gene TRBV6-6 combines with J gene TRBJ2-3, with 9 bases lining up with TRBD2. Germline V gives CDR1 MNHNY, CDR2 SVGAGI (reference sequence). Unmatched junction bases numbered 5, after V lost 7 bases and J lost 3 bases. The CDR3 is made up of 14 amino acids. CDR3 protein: CASKAGGKTDTQYF. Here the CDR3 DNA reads TGTGCCAGCAAGGCGGGGGGGAAGACAGATACGCAGTATTTT.

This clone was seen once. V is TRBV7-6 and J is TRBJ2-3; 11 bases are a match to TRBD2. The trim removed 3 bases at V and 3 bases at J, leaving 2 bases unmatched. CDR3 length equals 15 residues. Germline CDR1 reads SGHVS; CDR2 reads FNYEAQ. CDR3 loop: CASSLTSGATDTQYF. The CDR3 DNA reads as TGTGCCAGCAGCTTGACTAGCGGGGCGACAGATACGCAGTATTTT.

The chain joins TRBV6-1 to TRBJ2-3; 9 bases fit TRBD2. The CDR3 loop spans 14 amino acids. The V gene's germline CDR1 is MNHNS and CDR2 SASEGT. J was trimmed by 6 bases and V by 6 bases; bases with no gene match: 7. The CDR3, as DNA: TGTGCCAGCAGCGCGGGACTAGCCCCCGATACGCAGTATTTT. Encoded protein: CASSAGLAPDTQYF.

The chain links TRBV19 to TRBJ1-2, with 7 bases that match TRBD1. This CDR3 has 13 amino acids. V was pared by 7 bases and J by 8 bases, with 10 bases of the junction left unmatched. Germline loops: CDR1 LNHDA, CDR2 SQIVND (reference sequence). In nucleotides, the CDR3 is TGTGCCAGTACCCGGAGGGACAGAGGCGGCTACACCTTC. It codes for CASTRRDRGGYTF. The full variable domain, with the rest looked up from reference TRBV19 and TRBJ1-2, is DGGITQSPKYLFRKEGQNVTLSCEQNLNHDAMYWYRQDPGQGLRLIYYSQIVNDFQKGDIAEGYSVSREKKESFPLTVTSAQKNPTAFYLCASTRRDRGGYTFGSGTRLTVV.

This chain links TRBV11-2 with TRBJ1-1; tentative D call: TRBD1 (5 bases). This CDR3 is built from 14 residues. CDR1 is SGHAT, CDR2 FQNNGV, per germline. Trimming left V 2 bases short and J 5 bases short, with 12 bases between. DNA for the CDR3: TGTGCCAGCAGCTTAAGGACGGGGGGGACTGAAGCTTTCTTT. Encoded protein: CASSLRTGGTEAFF.

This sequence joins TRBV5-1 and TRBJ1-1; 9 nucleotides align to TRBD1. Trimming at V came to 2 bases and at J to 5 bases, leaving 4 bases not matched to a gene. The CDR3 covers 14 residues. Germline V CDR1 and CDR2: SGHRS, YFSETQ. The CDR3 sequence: CASSLPTGGTEAFF. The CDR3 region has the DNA TGCGCCAGCAGCTTACCGACAGGGGGAACTGAAGCTTTCTTT.

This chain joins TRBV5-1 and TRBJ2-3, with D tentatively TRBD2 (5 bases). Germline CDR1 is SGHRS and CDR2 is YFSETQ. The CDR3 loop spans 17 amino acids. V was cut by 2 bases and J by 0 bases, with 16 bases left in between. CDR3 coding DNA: TGCGCCAGCAGCTTTGGAGGTGTCGCAGGTAGCACAGATACGCAGTATTTT. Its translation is CASSFGGVAGSTDTQYF.

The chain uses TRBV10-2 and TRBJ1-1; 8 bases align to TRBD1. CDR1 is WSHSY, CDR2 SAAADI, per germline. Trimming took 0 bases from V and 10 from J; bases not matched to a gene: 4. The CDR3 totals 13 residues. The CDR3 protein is CASSESRDRGAFF. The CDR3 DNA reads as TGCGCCAGCAGTGAGTCCCGAGACAGGGGAGCTTTCTTT.

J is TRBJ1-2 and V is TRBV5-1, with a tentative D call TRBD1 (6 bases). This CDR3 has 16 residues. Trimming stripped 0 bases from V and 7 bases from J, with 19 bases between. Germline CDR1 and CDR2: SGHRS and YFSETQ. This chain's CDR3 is CASSLEGGAVRSGYTF. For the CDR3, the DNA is TGCGCCAGCAGCTTGGAAGGGGGTGCCGTCCGATCTGGCTACACCTTC. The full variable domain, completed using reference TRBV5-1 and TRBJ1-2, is KAGVTQTPRYLIKTRGQQVTLSCSPISGHRSVSWYQQTPGQGLQFLFEYFSETQRNKGNFPGRFSGRQFSNSRSEMNVSTLELGDSALYLCASSLEGGAVRSGYTFGSGTRLTVV.

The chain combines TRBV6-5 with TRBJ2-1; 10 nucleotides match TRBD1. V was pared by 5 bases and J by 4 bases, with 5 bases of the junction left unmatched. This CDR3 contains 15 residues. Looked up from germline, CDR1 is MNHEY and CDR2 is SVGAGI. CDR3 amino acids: CASSADRGGYNEQFF. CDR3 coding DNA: TGTGCCAGCAGTGCGGACAGGGGGGGATACAATGAGCAGTTCTTC.

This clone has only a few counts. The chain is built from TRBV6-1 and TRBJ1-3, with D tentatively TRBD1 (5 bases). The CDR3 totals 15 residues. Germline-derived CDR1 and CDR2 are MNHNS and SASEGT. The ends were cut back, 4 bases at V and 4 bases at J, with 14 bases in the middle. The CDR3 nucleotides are TGTGCCAGCAGTGTACGATGGGGGGGAGGAAACACCATATATTTT. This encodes CASSVRWGGGNTIYF.

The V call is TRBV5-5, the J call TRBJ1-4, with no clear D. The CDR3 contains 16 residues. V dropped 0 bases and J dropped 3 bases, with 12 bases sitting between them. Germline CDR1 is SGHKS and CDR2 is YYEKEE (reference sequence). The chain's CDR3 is CASSLDALWSNEKLFF. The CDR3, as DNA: TGTGCCAGCAGCTTGGACGCGCTTTGGTCTAATGAAAAACTGTTTTTT. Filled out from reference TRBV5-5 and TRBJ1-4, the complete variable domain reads DAGVTQSPTHLIKTRGQQVTLRCSPISGHKSVSWYQQVLGQGPQFIFQYYEKEERGRGNFPDRFSARQFPNYSSELNVNALLLGDSALYLCASSLDALWSNEKLFFGSGTQLSVL.

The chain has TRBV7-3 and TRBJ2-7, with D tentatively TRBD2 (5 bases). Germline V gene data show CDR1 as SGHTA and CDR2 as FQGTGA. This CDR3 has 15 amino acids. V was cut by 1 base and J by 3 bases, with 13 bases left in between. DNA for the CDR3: TGTGCCAGCAGCTTAAGGGCGGGCTCCGACTACGAGCAGTACTTC. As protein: CASSLRAGSDYEQYF.

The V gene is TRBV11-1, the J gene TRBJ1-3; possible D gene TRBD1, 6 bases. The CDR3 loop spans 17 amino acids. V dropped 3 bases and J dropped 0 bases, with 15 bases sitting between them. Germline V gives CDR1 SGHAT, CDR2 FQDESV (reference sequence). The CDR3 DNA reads TGTGCCAGCAGCTTCCGCGGACAGACACTCTCTGGAAACACCATATATTTT. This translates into CASSFRGQTLSGNTIYF. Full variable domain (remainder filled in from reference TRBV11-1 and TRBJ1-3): EAEVAQSPRYKITEKSQAVAFWCDPISGHATLYWYRQILGQGPELLVQFQDESVVDDSQLPKDRFSAERLKGVDSTLKIQPAELGDSAMYLCASSFRGQTLSGNTIYFGEGSWLTVV.

CDR3 amino acids: CASSITGTGGSEAFF. The CDR3 DNA sequence: TGTGCCAGCAGCATCACCGGGACAGGGGGGTCTGAAGCTTTCTTT. The chain has TRBV7-9 and TRBJ1-1; 11 positions agree with TRBD1. Trimming took 5 bases from V and 6 from J; bases not matched to a gene: 8. Germline V gives CDR1 SEHNR, CDR2 FQNEAQ (reference sequence). The CDR3 contains 15 residues.

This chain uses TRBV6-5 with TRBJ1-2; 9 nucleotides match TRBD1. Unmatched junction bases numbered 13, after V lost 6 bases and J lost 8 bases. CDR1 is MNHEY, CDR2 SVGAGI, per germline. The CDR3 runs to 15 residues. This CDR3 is CASRNSRTGDLGYTF. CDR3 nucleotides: TGTGCCAGCAGAAACTCCCGGACAGGGGATTTAGGCTACACCTTC.

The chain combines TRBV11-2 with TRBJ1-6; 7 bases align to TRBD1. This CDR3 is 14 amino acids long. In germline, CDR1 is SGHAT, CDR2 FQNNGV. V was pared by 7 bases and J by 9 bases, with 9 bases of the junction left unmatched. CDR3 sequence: CASTSGGRVSPLHF. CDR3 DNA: TGTGCCAGCACTTCAGGGGGGCGGGTTTCACCCCTCCACTTT.

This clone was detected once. The CDR3 loop is CASSSQATGLNTEAFF. CDR3 bases: TGTGCCAGCAGCTCCCAAGCGACAGGGCTGAACACTGAAGCTTTCTTT. The chain uses TRBV7-3 and TRBJ1-1, with 7 bases matching TRBD1. V gave up 4 bases and J gave up 0 bases; unmatched junction bases: 8. Per the germline V gene, CDR1 is SGHTA and CDR2 is FQGTGA. The CDR3 runs to 16 residues. The whole variable domain, filled in from reference TRBV7-3 and TRBJ1-1, reads GAGVSQTPSNKVTEKGKYVELRCDPISGHTALYWYRQSLGQGPEFLIYFQGTGAADDSGLPNDRFFAVRPEGSVSTLKIQRTERGDSAVYLCASSSQATGLNTEAFFGQGTRLTVV.

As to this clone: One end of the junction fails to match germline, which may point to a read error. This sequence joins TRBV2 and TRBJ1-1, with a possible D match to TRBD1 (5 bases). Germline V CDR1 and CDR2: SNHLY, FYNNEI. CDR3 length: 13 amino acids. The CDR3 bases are TGTGCCCGCAGGGCGGGGGGGGACACTGAAGCTTTCTTT. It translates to CARRAGGDTEAFF.

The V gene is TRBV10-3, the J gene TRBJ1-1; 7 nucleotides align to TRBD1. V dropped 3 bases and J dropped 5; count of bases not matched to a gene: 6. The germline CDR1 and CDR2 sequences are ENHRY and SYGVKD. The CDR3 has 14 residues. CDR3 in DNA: TGTGCCATCAGTGATGACAGGGCGGGAACTGAAGCTTTCTTT. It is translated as CAISDDRAGTEAFF.

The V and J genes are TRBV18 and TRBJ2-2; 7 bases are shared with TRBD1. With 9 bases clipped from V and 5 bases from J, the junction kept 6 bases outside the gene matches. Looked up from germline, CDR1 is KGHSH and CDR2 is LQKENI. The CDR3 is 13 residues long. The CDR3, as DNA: TGTGCCAGTCGGGACAGAAAAACCGGGGAGCTGTTTTTT. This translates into CASRDRKTGELFF.

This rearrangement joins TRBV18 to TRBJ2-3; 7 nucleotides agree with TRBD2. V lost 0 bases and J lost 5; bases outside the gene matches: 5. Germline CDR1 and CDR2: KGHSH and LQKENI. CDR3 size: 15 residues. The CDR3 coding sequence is TGTGCCAGCTCACCACCCGGGGGGATTCTAGATACGCAGTATTTT. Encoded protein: CASSPPGGILDTQYF.

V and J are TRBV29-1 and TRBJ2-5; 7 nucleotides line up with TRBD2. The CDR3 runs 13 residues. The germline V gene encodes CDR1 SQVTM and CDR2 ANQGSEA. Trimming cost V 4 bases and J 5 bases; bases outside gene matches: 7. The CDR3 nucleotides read TGCAGCGTTGCGGGGGGAGGGGTCGAGACCCAGTACTTC. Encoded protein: CSVAGGGVETQYF.

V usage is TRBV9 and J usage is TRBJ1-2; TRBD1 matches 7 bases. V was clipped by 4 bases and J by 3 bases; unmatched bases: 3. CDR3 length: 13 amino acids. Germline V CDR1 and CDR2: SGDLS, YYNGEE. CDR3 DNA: TGTGCCAGCAGCCGCAGGGGGGACTATGGCTACACCTTC. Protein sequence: CASSRRGDYGYTF.

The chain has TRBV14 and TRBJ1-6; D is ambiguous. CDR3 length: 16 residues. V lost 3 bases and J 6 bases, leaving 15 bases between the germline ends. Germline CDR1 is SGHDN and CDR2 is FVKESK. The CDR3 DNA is TGTGCCAGCAGCCACCCTGGCCGGAGCCTTAATTCACCCCTCCACTTT. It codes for CASSHPGRSLNSPLHF.

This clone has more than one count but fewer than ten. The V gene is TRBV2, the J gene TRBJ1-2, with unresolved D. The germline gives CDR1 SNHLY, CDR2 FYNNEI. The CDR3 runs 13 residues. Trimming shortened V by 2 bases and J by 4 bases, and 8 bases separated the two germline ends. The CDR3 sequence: CASSERQVYGYTF. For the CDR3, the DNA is TGTGCCAGCAGTGAAAGGCAGGTCTATGGCTACACCTTC.